Shown below are 5 T cell receptor beta chains from a single sample sequenced in a study of TET2 disruption in CD19-targeted CAR T cells. TCRdb's copy holds only in-frame clones and misses some; the assay was immunoSEQ multiplex PCR. This sample carries 20,000 to 30,000 clones, with approximately 2% going to the ten biggest clones. Their cognate antigens are unknown. As to treatment: autologous CTL019 cells: CD19 CAR with 4-1BB and CD3 zeta domains. This specimen consisted of CD8- CAR+ T cells sorted from cultured blood T cells, obtained for CD19 CAR T cell therapy. Subset described: CD8-negative CAR-positive T cells from the infusion product. The receptors originated from a man between 65 and 85 years old with chronic lymphocytic leukemia.

Note on this clone: The read halts 3 residues ahead of the CDR3 end, with the missing end drawn from the germline J gene. The J gene is TRBJ1-4, the V gene TRBV5-5; a weak D match, TRBD1 (6 bases). The CDR3 sequence is 14 residues long. The V gene lost 3 bases and the J gene lost 7 bases, with 13 bases spanning the gap. The germline V gene encodes CDR1 SGHKS and CDR2 YYEKEE (reference sequence). Incomplete CDR3 DNA: TGTGCCAGCAGCTCACAGGGAATGAGTGAAAAA. It translates to CASSSQGMSEK. From start to end, the CDR3 is CASSSQGMSEKLFF. The full variable domain, in which reference TRBV5-5 and TRBJ1-4 provide the parts outside the CDR3, is DAGVTQSPTHLIKTRGQQVTLRCSPISGHKSVSWYQQVLGQGPQFIFQYYEKEERGRGNFPDRFSARQFPNYSSELNVNALLLGDSALYLCASSSQGMSEKLFFGSGTQLSVL.

With respect to this clone: The sequence runs out 3 residues before the end of the CDR3; the remainder is reconstructed from the germline J gene. The chain couples TRBV6-1 to TRBJ1-2, with D perhaps matching TRBD1 (5 bases). This CDR3 has 14 residues. Germline lookup yields CDR1 MNHNS and CDR2 SASEGT. This CDR3 is CASSAGTLGYDYTF. The sequenced CDR3 bases are TGTGCCAGCAGTGCCGGGACTTTGGGGTACGAC.

Details on this clone: A read error may account for a junction end that differs from germline. The read ends 3 residues early relative to the CDR3; the germline J gene fills the gap. V and J are TRBV7-9 and TRBJ2-1; 7 bases fit TRBD2. This CDR3 region has 15 residues. Germline CDR1 SEHNR, CDR2 FQNEAQ (reference sequence). The sequenced CDR3 bases are TGTTCCAGCACCTACCGGGACTACTCCTACAATGAG. This codes for CSSTYRDYSYNE. The CDR3 as a whole reads CSSTYRDYSYNEQFF.

As for this clone: The sequenced fragment ends 3 residues before the CDR3 boundary, so the rest is inferred from the germline J gene. V is TRBV19 and J is TRBJ2-1; 7 bases are a match to TRBD2. The CDR3 consists of 14 residues. The germline V gene has CDR1 LNHDA and CDR2 SQIVND (reference sequence). V lost 5 bases to trimming and J lost 5 bases; unmatched junction nucleotides: 6. Partial CDR3 DNA: TGTGCCAGTAGTTGGGAGGGGCCTCACAATGAG. Translating gives CASSWEGPHNE. The whole CDR3 sequence is CASSWEGPHNEQFF.

For this clone: Sequencing ends 3 residues short of the CDR3 end; the germline J gene provides the rest. At the DNA level, this CDR3 is encoded by other sequences in the same sample as well. The V call is TRBV6-2 or TRBV6-3, the J call TRBJ1-1, with 8 nucleotides matching TRBD1. This CDR3 has 13 amino acids. Germline V lookup: CDR1 MNHEY, CDR2 SVGEGT. V gave up 5 bases and J gave up 5 bases; unmatched junction bases: 4. The CDR3 sequence is CASSPGGRTEAFF. CDR3 DNA (partial): TGTGCCAGCAGTCCAGGGGGCCGTACTGAA.